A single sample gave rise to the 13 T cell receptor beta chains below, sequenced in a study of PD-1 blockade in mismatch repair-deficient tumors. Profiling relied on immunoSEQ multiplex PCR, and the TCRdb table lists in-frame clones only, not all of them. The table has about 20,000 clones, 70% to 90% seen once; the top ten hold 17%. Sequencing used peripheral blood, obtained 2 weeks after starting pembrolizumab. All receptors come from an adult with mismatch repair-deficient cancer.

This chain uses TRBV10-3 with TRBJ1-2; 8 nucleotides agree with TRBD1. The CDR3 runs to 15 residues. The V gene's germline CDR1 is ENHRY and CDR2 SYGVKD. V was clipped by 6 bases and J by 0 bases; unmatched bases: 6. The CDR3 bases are TGTGCCATCAGACCCGGACAGGGAGCTAACTATGGCTACACCTTC. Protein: CAIRPGQGANYGYTF.

The CDR3 loop is CASSVGSGNYNEQFF. The CDR3 coding sequence is TGTGCCAGCAGCGTAGGGTCCGGGAACTACAATGAGCAGTTCTTC. The J gene is TRBJ2-1, the V gene TRBV9, with D possibly TRBD2 on 5 matching bases. The length of the CDR3 is 15 residues. CDR1 and CDR2 from the germline V gene are SGDLS and YYNGEE. V was shortened by 0 bases and J by 3 bases, with 10 bases between the two germline ends.

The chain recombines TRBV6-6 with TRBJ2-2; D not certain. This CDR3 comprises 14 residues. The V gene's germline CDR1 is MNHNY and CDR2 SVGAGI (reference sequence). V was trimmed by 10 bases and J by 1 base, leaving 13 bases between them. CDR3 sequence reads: CATRTGRNTGELFF. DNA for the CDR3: TGTGCCACCCGAACTGGGCGGAACACCGGGGAGCTGTTTTTT.

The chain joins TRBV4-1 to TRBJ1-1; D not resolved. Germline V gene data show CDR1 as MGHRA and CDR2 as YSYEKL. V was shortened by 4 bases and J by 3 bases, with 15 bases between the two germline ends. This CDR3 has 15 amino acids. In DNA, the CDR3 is TGCGCCAGCAGCCCCTTCAAAGGGAGAGACACTGAAGCTTTCTTT. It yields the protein CASSPFKGRDTEAFF.

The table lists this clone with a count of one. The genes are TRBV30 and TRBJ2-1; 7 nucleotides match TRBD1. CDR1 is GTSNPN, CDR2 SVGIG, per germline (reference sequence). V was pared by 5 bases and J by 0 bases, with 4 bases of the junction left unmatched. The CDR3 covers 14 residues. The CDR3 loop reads CAWAKGASYNEQFF. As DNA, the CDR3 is TGTGCCTGGGCTAAGGGGGCCTCCTACAATGAGCAGTTCTTC.

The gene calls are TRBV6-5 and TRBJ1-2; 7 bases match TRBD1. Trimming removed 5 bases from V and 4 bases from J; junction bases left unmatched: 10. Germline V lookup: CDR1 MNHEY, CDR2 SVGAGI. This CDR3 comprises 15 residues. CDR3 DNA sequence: TGTGCCAGCAGTGCACCGGACAGGCCACTCTATGGCTACACCTTC. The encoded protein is CASSAPDRPLYGYTF.

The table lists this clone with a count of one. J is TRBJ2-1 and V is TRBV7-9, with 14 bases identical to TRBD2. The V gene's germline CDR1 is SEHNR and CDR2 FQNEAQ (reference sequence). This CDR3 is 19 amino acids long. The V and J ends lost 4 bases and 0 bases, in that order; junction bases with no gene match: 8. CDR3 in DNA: TGTGCCAGCAGCTCCGGGACTAGCGGGAGAGGGGGCTCCTACAATGAGCAGTTCTTC. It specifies CASSSGTSGRGGSYNEQFF.

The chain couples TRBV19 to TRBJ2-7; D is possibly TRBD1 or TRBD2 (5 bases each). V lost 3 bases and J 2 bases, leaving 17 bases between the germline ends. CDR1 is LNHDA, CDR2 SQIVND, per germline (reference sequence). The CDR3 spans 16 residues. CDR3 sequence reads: CASSMPGRFAAYEQYF. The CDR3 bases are TGTGCCAGTAGTATGCCGGGGCGGTTTGCCGCCTACGAGCAGTACTTC.

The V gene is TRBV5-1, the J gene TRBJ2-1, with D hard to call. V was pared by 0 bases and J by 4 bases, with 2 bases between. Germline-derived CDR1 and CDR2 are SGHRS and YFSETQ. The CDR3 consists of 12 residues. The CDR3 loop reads CASSLAYNEQFF. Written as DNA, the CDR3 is TGCGCCAGCAGCTTGGCTTACAATGAGCAGTTCTTC.

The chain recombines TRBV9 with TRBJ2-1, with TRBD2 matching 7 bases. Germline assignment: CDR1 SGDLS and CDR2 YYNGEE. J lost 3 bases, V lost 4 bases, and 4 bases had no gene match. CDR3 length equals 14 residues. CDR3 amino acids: CASSLASGYNEQFF. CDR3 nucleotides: TGTGCCAGCAGCCTGGCTAGCGGCTACAATGAGCAGTTCTTC.

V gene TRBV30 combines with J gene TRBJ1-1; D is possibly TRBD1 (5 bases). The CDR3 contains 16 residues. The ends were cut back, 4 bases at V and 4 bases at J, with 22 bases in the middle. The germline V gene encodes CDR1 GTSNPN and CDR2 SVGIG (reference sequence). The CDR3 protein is CAWTHDWGGSGTEAFF. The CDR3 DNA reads TGTGCCTGGACACACGACTGGGGGGGATCAGGCACTGAAGCTTTCTTT.

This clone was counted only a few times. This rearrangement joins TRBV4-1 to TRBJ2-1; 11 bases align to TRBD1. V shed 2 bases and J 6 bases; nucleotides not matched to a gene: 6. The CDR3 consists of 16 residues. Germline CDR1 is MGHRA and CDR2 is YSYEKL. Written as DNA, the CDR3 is TGCGCCAGCAGCCAACCCCGGGACAGGGGGTCCAATGAGCAGTTCTTC. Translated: CASSQPRDRGSNEQFF.

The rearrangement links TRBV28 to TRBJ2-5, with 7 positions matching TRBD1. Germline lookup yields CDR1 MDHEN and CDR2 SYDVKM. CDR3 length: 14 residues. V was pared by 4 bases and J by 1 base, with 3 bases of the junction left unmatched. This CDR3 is CASSSRQGQETQYF. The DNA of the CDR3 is TGTGCCAGCAGTTCAAGACAGGGCCAAGAGACCCAGTACTTC.